Here is one T cell receptor (beta chain) with its context. Trimming pared 7 bases from V and 5 bases from J, leaving 20 bases between. The CDR3 loop spans 15 amino acids. Germline V lookup: CDR1 SGHAT, CDR2 FQNNGV. These data come from a study of spatial heterogeneity in lung cancer. The sample's time point: sample taken at primary tumor resection. Every cDNA TCR molecule received its own unique molecular identifier. TCRdb redid the calling of the 5' RACE reads with MiXCR, one entry per CDR3 protein. The sample gives 40,000 to 50,000 distinct CDR3 sequences, around 15% of which show up once; 50% to 65% is in the top ten.

The chain couples TRBV11-2 to TRBJ2-5; D possibly uses TRBD1 or TRBD2 (6 bases each). The sequence derives from a male donor with early-stage non-small cell lung cancer. Sequences were derived from PBMCs, sampled at surgery. The CDR3 coding sequence is TGTGCCAGCACCGACCCAAGGACGGGGGCCGAGACCCAGTACTTC. Protein product: CASTDPRTGAETQYF.